This TCR beta chain originates from a study of cytomegalovirus exposure and HLA in healthy donors. The PCR ran on 60 Vbeta and 13 Jbeta primers. Data came from immunoSEQ multiplex PCR; TCRdb stores just in-frame clones and leaves some out. The data show over 150,000 clones, with 70% to 85% seen just once and about 0.094% held by the top ten. The sample taken for sequencing was PBMCs. This TCR derives from a boy younger than 10 in good health and CMV-seronegative.

CDR3 amino acids: CASTASASTDTQYF. Written as DNA, the CDR3 is TGTGCCAGCACGGCTAGCGCGAGCACAGATACGCAGTATTTT. The V and J genes are TRBV9 and TRBJ2-3, with a weak D call TRBD2 (6 bases). Germline values: CDR1 SGDLS, CDR2 YYNGEE. This CDR3 spans 14 amino acids. Trimming took off 6 bases at V and 0 bases at J, with 11 bases between the two ends.